This TCR beta chain was documented in a study of blood T cell repertoires in COVID-19. Across the study: The origin of the acute and convalescent COVID-19 samples was the United States, Italy and Spain. The analysed material was cDNA or gDNA that came from T cells, B-cell-depleted T cells, or PBMCs.

Per the study methods: Reference gene primer amplification yielded estimated nucleated cell counts. Here immunoSEQ multiplex PCR was the method, and the copy in TCRdb shows in-frame clones only, minus some. That table gives V, J and clone size, and the DNA gave D and trimming. Among over 450,000 clones listed, nearly 90% were seen once. Enrolled during active infection, Seattle patients were then followed longitudinally. Sequenced input: peripheral blood. This clonotype was sampled from a man aged 18 to 29 with COVID-19, enrolled during active disease.

CDR3: CASSEGQGGWGYTF. The CDR3 coding sequence is TGTGCCAGCAGTGAAGGACAGGGGGGCTGGGGCTACACCTTC. The J gene is TRBJ1-2, the V gene TRBV6-1, with TRBD1 identical over 9 bases. The trim removed 1 base at V and 8 bases at J, leaving 5 bases unmatched. CDR1 MNHNS and CDR2 SASEGT come from the germline V gene. CDR3 size: 14 residues.